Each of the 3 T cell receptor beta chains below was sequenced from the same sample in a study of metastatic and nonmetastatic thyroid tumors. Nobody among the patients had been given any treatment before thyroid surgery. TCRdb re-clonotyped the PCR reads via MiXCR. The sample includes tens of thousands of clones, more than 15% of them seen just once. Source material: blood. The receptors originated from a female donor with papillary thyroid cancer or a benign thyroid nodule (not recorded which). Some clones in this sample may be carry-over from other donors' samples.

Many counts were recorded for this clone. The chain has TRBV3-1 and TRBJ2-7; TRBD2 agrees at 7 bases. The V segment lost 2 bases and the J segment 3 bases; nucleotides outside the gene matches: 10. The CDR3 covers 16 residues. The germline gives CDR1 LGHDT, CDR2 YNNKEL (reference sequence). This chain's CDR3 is CASSQRSGGRDYEQYF. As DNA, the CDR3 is TGTGCCAGCAGCCAAAGGAGTGGCGGGAGAGACTACGAGCAGTACTTC.

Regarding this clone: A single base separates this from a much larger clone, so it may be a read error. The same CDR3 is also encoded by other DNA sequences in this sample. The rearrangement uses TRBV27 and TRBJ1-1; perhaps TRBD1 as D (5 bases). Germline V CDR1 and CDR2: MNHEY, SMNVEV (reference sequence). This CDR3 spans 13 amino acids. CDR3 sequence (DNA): TGTGCCAGCAGATTCGGGGGTCTCGCTGAGGCTTTCTTT. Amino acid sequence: CASRFGGLAEAFF.

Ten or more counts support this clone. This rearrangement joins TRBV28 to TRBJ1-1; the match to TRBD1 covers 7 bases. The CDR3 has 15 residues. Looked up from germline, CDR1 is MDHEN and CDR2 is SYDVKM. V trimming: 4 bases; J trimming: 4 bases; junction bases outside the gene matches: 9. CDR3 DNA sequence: TGTGCCAGCAGTTACCGAGGCCAGGGGGGCACTGAAGCTTTCTTT. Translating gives CASSYRGQGGTEAFF. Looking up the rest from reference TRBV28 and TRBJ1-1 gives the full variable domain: DVKVTQSSRYLVKRTGEKVFLECVQDMDHENMFWYRQDPGLGLRLIYFSYDVKMKEKGDIPEGYSVSREKKERFSLILESASTNQTSMYLCASSYRGQGGTEAFFGQGTRLTVV.